Shown below are 21 T cell receptor beta chains from a single sample sequenced in a study of T cell repertoires in cytomegalovirus infection. Each CDR3 protein gets one entry after TCRdb re-called the reads with MiXCR. The data show a few hundred thousand distinct CDR3 sequences, with more than 8% seen just once and roughly 4.5% held by the top ten. Sequencing was performed on PBMCs. The receptors were sampled from a human donor in good health (CMV status not recorded). Some clones in this sample may be carry-over from other donors' samples.

This chain uses TRBV6-2 or TRBV6-3 with TRBJ2-3; TRBD2 might be the D (6 bases). Trimming removed 2 bases at V and 4 bases at J, with 16 bases between. The germline CDR1 and CDR2 sequences are MNHEY and SVGEGT. The CDR3 covers 16 residues. CDR3 sequence: CASSYLPGVTADTQYF. The CDR3 coding sequence is TGTGCCAGCAGTTACCTGCCGGGAGTTACAGCAGATACGCAGTATTTT.

The sample holds many counts of this clonotype. V is TRBV7-2 and J is TRBJ2-7, with D unclear. The CDR3 runs to 16 residues. Germline CDR1 and CDR2: SGHTA and FQGNSA. V lost 0 bases to trimming and J lost 0 bases, with 12 bases between them. The CDR3 sequence is CASSLARGRSSYEQYF. Here the CDR3 DNA reads TGTGCCAGCAGCTTAGCGCGAGGAAGGAGCTCCTACGAGCAGTACTTC.

This clonotype has more than one count but fewer than ten. The chain uses TRBV6-2 or TRBV6-3 and TRBJ2-7; 9 positions match TRBD2. This CDR3 has 15 amino acids. V shed 6 bases and J 6 bases; nucleotides not matched to a gene: 12. Germline V lookup: CDR1 MNHEY, CDR2 SVGEGT. CDR3 in amino acids: CASSDPSGEVGEQYF. The DNA for the CDR3 is TGTGCCAGCAGCGATCCTAGCGGGGAGGTCGGCGAGCAGTACTTC.

This clonotype has ten or more counts. The chain links TRBV7-9 to TRBJ2-5, with D perhaps matching TRBD2 (5 bases). This CDR3 has 13 residues. Germline V gene data show CDR1 as SEHNR and CDR2 as FQNEAQ (reference sequence). Deletions cut 1 base from V and 5 bases from J, with 8 bases between. The CDR3 spells CASSLGGYETQYF. The CDR3 coding sequence is TGTGCCAGCAGCTTAGGAGGGTATGAGACCCAGTACTTC.

This clonotype was recorded at least ten times. The chain is built from TRBV28 and TRBJ1-1; D not resolved. Germline V gene sequence: CDR1 MDHEN, CDR2 SYDVKM. The CDR3 has 15 amino acids. V was cut by 4 bases and J by 5 bases, with 17 bases left in between. CDR3 in DNA: TGTGCCAGCAGTTCTGCTCCCCCGTCCGATACTGAAGCTTTCTTT. Its translation is CASSSAPPSDTEAFF.

This clonotype turned up a few times. The rearrangement joins TRBV7-2 to TRBJ2-1, with D perhaps TRBD2 (5 bases). V shed 4 bases and J shed 6 bases, with 16 bases lying between them. The CDR3 has 15 residues. The germline V gene encodes CDR1 SGHTA and CDR2 FQGNSA. In DNA form, the CDR3 reads TGTGCCAGCAGCTCCCAAAGTGCTAGCATCAATGAGCAGTTCTTC. It is translated as CASSSQSASINEQFF.

The V call is TRBV5-1, the J call TRBJ2-7; D unclear. The germline V and J ends were trimmed by 3 bases and 6 bases, with 10 bases remaining between them. Germline CDR1 is SGHRS and CDR2 is YFSETQ. The CDR3 runs to 12 residues. CDR3 amino acids: CASSSTTREQYF. The CDR3 region has the DNA TGCGCCAGCAGCTCCACGACCCGCGAGCAGTACTTC.

Concerning this clonotype itself: A read error is possible here, since a much larger clone lies one base away. The genes are TRBV7-4 and TRBJ2-3; D perhaps matches TRBD1 (6 bases). Trimming shortened V by 8 bases and J by 0 bases, and 18 bases separated the two germline ends. CDR3 length: 16 amino acids. Germline-derived CDR1 and CDR2 are SGHVT and SQSDAQ. The CDR3 protein is CASGDRDTHSTDTQYF. The CDR3 nucleotides are TGTGCCAGCGGCGACCGGGACACTCATAGCACAGATACGCAGTATTTT.

The sample holds a few counts of this clonotype. One junction end disagrees with the germline gene, perhaps due to a read error. This chain links TRBV7-2 with TRBJ2-5, with D possibly being TRBD1 (5 bases). The CDR3 covers 14 residues. Germline V gene sequence: CDR1 SGHTA, CDR2 FQGNSA. The CDR3 is CAISSSRAQETQYF. CDR3 nucleotides: TGTGCCATCAGCTCCAGCAGGGCCCAAGAGACCCAGTACTTC.

This clonotype came up many times. The V call is TRBV7-9, the J call TRBJ2-7, with 8 bases aligning to TRBD1. This CDR3 is built from 16 residues. CDR1 and CDR2 (germline): SEHNR, FQNEAQ (reference sequence). Losses at the gene ends were 3 bases for V and 1 base for J; bases not matched to a gene: 8. CDR3 residues: CASSFLGTGTSYEQYF. CDR3 DNA sequence: TGTGCCAGCAGCTTTCTCGGGACAGGAACTTCCTACGAGCAGTACTTC.

This clonotype turned up a few times. The CDR3 region is CASSPERVAKNIQYF. The DNA for the CDR3 is TGTGCCAGCAGCCCCGAGAGGGTAGCCAAAAACATTCAGTACTTC. The genes are TRBV7-9 and TRBJ2-4, with TRBD2 as a possible D gene (5 bases). The V and J ends lost 5 bases and 0 bases respectively, with 11 bases between them. CDR1 and CDR2 (germline): SEHNR, FQNEAQ (reference sequence). This CDR3 comprises 15 residues.

The table lists this clonotype with a few counts. The chain uses TRBV6-2 or TRBV6-3 and TRBJ2-1; no clear D. The length of the CDR3 is 14 residues. The germline CDR1 and CDR2 sequences are MNHEY and SVGEGT. V shed 2 bases and J shed 4 bases, with 9 bases lying between them. CDR3 DNA sequence: TGTGCCAGCAGTTACAAGCCAGGATACAATGAGCAGTTCTTC. Translation: CASSYKPGYNEQFF.

This clonotype was observed at least ten times. The CDR3 DNA reads as TGTGCCAGCAGCCGGGGACGGCAAATGAACACTGAAGCTTTCTTT. Its translation is CASSRGRQMNTEAFF. The chain uses TRBV7-2 and TRBJ1-1, with D possibly TRBD1 on 5 matching bases. The V and J ends lost 5 bases and 0 bases respectively, with 13 bases between them. The CDR3 has 15 amino acids. CDR1 is SGHTA, CDR2 FQGNSA, per germline.

This clonotype was recorded a few times. This rearrangement joins TRBV11-2 to TRBJ2-7; a possible D gene is TRBD1 (5 bases). The CDR3 length is 16 residues. V lost 0 bases and J 3 bases, leaving 15 bases between the germline ends. CDR1 is SGHAT, CDR2 FQNNGV, per germline. CDR3 sequence: CASSLDQLLTVYEQYF. CDR3 bases: TGTGCCAGCAGCTTAGATCAGCTTTTGACAGTCTACGAGCAGTACTTC.

V and J are TRBV11-2 and TRBJ2-1; 9 bases agree with TRBD2. The better agreement between TRBJ2-7 and the DNA end casts doubt on the J call. The germline CDR1 and CDR2 sequences are SGHAT and FQNNGV. The CDR3 consists of 16 residues. The CDR3 sequence: CASSLAGRGIINEQYF. The CDR3 nucleotides read TGTGCCAGCAGCCTAGCGGGAAGGGGGATAATCAATGAGCAGTACTTC.

V and J are TRBV5-4 and TRBJ2-7; the D is unclear. The CDR3 runs to 15 residues. The V end lost 0 bases, the J end lost 4 bases, and 14 bases lay between the germline ends. The V gene's germline CDR1 is SGHNT and CDR2 YYREEE (reference sequence). This CDR3 is CASSLGTGSPYEQYF. The CDR3 DNA follows: TGTGCCAGCAGCTTGGGTACGGGCTCGCCTTACGAGCAGTACTTC.

This clonotype was seen only a few times. The V and J genes are TRBV28 and TRBJ2-1, with D possibly being TRBD1 or TRBD2 (5 bases each). The CDR3 has 15 residues. V was clipped by 3 bases and J by 4 bases, with 13 bases between them. Germline V gives CDR1 MDHEN, CDR2 SYDVKM. This CDR3 reads CASSFGAVKYNEQFF. The CDR3 region has the DNA TGTGCCAGCAGTTTCGGGGCCGTAAAATACAATGAGCAGTTCTTC.

This clonotype was detected only a few times. V gene TRBV28 combines with J gene TRBJ2-1; 9 bases are a match to TRBD1. Germline values: CDR1 MDHEN, CDR2 SYDVKM. The CDR3 has 17 amino acids. V shed 7 bases and J 5 bases; nucleotides not matched to a gene: 15. CDR3 sequence: CASNGDRAFLKDNEQFF. The CDR3 region has the DNA TGTGCCAGCAACGGGGACAGGGCCTTCTTGAAAGACAATGAGCAGTTCTTC.

This clonotype has a count of ten or more. The chain uses TRBV18 and TRBJ2-7, with D maybe TRBD1 (6 bases). Trimming took 0 bases from V and 4 from J, leaving 13 bases between them. Germline V gives CDR1 KGHSH, CDR2 LQKENI. The CDR3 contains 15 residues. The CDR3, as DNA: TGTGCCAGCTCACCACCGGGACAACTAGTTTACGAGCAGTACTTC. Its translation is CASSPPGQLVYEQYF. Full variable domain (rest looked up from reference TRBV18 and TRBJ2-7): NAGVMQNPRHLVRRRGQEARLRCSPMKGHSHVYWYRQLPEEGLKFMVYLQKENIIDESGMPKERFSAEFPKEGPSILRIQQVVRGDSAAYFCASSPPGQLVYEQYFGPGTRLTVT.

The table lists this clonotype with many counts. The CDR3 DNA reads as TGTGCCAGCAATTTCGGTGCGATCCCTACAGATACGCAGTATTTT. This translates into CASNFGAIPTDTQYF. This chain joins TRBV12-3 or TRBV12-4 and TRBJ2-3; no definite D call. The CDR3 is made up of 15 amino acids. V gave up 7 bases and J gave up 3 bases, with 17 bases separating them.

This clonotype was seen ten or more times. In nucleotides, the CDR3 is TGTGCTAGTGGTTTGGTACAATCAGGGTATCCCATTTTATCTAACTATGGCTACACCTTC. It translates to CASGLVQSGYPILSNYGYTF. The rearrangement uses TRBV12-5 and TRBJ1-2, with TRBD1 as a possible D gene (5 bases). The germline CDR1 and CDR2 sequences are LGHNT and FRNRAP. This CDR3 contains 20 residues. Trimming stripped 0 bases from V and 0 bases from J, with 23 bases between.